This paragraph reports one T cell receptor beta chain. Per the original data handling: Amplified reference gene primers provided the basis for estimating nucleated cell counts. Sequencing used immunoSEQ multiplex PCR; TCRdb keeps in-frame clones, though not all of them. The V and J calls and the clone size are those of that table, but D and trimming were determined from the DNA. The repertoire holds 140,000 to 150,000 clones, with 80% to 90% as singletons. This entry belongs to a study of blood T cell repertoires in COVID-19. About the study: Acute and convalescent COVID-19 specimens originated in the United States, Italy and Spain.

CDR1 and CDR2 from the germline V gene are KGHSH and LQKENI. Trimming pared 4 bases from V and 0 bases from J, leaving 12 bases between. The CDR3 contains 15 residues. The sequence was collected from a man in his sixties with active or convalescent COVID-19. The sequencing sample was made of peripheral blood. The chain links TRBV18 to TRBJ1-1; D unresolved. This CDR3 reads CASSLNGGLNTEAFF. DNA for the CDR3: TGTGCCAGCTCACTTAATGGAGGGTTGAACACTGAAGCTTTCTTT.